Below are 21 T cell receptor beta chains sequenced from a single sample in a study of T cell responses to AZD1222 COVID-19 vaccine. The assay was immunoSEQ multiplex PCR, and TCRdb's table has in-frame clones only and misses some. The table includes some 120,000 clones, approximately 85% detected once. The sequenced sample was peripheral blood, obtained on day 0 of AZD1222 vaccination. These receptors came from an adult in good health.

The chain combines TRBV14 with TRBJ1-2; D is perhaps TRBD1 (5 bases). This CDR3 has 14 residues. Germline assignment: CDR1 SGHDN and CDR2 FVKESK. Trimming removed 1 base at V and 8 bases at J, with 14 bases between. The CDR3 is CASSQARSGFGYTF. In DNA form, the CDR3 reads TGTGCCAGCAGCCAAGCCCGGTCAGGGTTCGGCTACACCTTC.

This chain uses TRBV5-1 with TRBJ1-3, with a weak D call TRBD1 (5 bases). This CDR3 is built from 15 residues. Per germline, CDR1 SGHRS and CDR2 YFSETQ. V shed 4 bases and J shed 10 bases, with 21 bases lying between them. The CDR3 region is CASSDPTVREGTIYF. In DNA form, the CDR3 reads TGCGCCAGCAGCGACCCGACAGTCCGCGAGGGGACCATATATTTT. Using reference TRBV5-1 and TRBJ1-3 for the parts outside the CDR3, the full variable domain is KAGVTQTPRYLIKTRGQQVTLSCSPISGHRSVSWYQQTPGQGLQFLFEYFSETQRNKGNFPGRFSGRQFSNSRSEMNVSTLELGDSALYLCASSDPTVREGTIYFGEGSWLTVV.

This clone has just one count. CDR3 nucleotide sequence: TGTGCCAGCCGGGGGCTTGCTGGAAACACCATATATTTT. Protein product: CASRGLAGNTIYF. The gene calls are TRBV11-2 and TRBJ1-3; D possibly corresponds to TRBD1 (6 bases). Germline CDR1 is SGHAT and CDR2 is FQNNGV. The CDR3 runs to 13 residues. V was cut by 8 bases and J by 2 bases, with 10 bases left in between.

V gene TRBV3-1 (or the pseudogene TRBV3-2) combines with J gene TRBJ1-2; D unresolved. V lost 0 bases to trimming and J lost 2 bases, with 10 bases between them. The germline gives CDR1 LGHDT, CDR2 YNNKEL (reference sequence). The CDR3 runs to 15 residues. DNA of the CDR3: TGTGCCAGCAGCCAAGATCCGGCAGCCAACTATGGCTACACCTTC. It codes for CASSQDPAANYGYTF.

V gene TRBV2 combines with J gene TRBJ1-2, with D possibly being TRBD1 (5 bases). V shed 4 bases and J shed 8 bases, with 20 bases lying between them. CDR1 is SNHLY, CDR2 FYNNEI, per germline. There are 15 residues in the CDR3. The CDR3 is CASSGRGRGAQGYTF. The CDR3 DNA is TGTGCCAGCAGTGGGAGGGGACGAGGGGCTCAGGGCTACACCTTC.

The chain employs TRBV7-8 and TRBJ1-2; a possible D gene is TRBD1 (6 bases). The CDR3 is 14 residues long. Between the trimmed V and J ends, which lost 4 bases and 7 bases, there was a span of 16 bases. Germline CDR1 SGHVS, CDR2 FQNEAQ. The CDR3 nucleotides read TGTGCCAGCAGCTCCCTAGGGGGGGTGGTTGGCTACACCTTC. Translation: CASSSLGGVVGYTF.

The J gene is TRBJ2-5, the V gene TRBV15; TRBD2 matches at 9 bases. The CDR3 has 14 amino acids. Germline loops: CDR1 LNHNV, CDR2 YYDKDF (reference sequence). After removal of 6 bases from V and 5 bases from J, the junction contained 7 bases not matched to a gene. The CDR3 loop reads CATSLKLAGETQYF. As DNA, the CDR3 is TGTGCCACCAGTCTAAAACTAGCGGGTGAGACCCAGTACTTC.

The V and J genes are TRBV7-9 and TRBJ1-2, with 7 bases that match TRBD1. V was clipped by 1 base and J by 7 bases; unmatched bases: 3. CDR1 and CDR2 (germline): SEHNR, FQNEAQ (reference sequence). The length of the CDR3 is 13 residues. The CDR3 region is CASSLEGALGYTF. In DNA form, the CDR3 reads TGTGCCAGCAGCTTAGAGGGGGCTCTTGGCTACACCTTC.

The chain carries TRBV27 and TRBJ1-4, with TRBD1 matching over 8 bases. The CDR3 spans 17 residues. Germline CDR1 MNHEY, CDR2 SMNVEV (reference sequence). J was trimmed by 8 bases and V by 5 bases; bases with no gene match: 16. CDR3 sequence: CASSPSHSGGAGEKLFF. The CDR3 nucleotides are TGTGCCAGCAGTCCGTCCCACTCAGGGGGCGCCGGGGAAAAACTGTTTTTT. Supplemented by reference TRBV27 and TRBJ1-4, the full variable domain reads EAQVTQNPRYLITVTGKKLTVTCSQNMNHEYMSWYRQDPGLGLRQIYYSMNVEVTDKGDVPEGYKVSRKEKRNFPLILESPSPNQTSLYFCASSPSHSGGAGEKLFFGSGTQLSVL.

This clone was observed a handful of times. The rearrangement uses TRBV24-1 and TRBJ2-7; weak D call: TRBD2 (6 bases). Germline assignment: CDR1 KGHDR and CDR2 SFDVKD. This CDR3 contains 16 residues. The V and J ends lost 3 bases and 2 bases respectively, with 16 bases between them. This CDR3 reads CATSDAQGRFPYEQYF. The CDR3 bases are TGTGCCACCAGTGATGCTCAAGGGAGGTTCCCCTACGAGCAGTACTTC.

The chain has TRBV14 and TRBJ2-1, with 8 bases matching TRBD2. Germline V gene sequence: CDR1 SGHDN, CDR2 FVKESK. V gave up 4 bases and J gave up 9 bases; unmatched junction bases: 20. This CDR3 spans 18 amino acids. The CDR3 reads CASSRLGREGLFGGEQFF. Here the CDR3 DNA reads TGTGCCAGCAGCCGCTTAGGTCGGGAGGGCCTCTTTGGCGGTGAGCAGTTCTTC.

About this clone itself: The sample contains more than one DNA sequence encoding this CDR3. The rearrangement links TRBV6-5 to TRBJ1-2; 9 positions match TRBD1. Germline V CDR1 and CDR2: MNHEY, SVGAGI. The CDR3 totals 16 residues. With 0 bases clipped from V and 4 bases from J, the junction kept 6 bases outside the gene matches. DNA for the CDR3: TGTGCCAGCAGTTACTCGAGAACAGGGGGCGGCTATGGCTACACCTTC. Translating gives CASSYSRTGGGYGYTF.

The chain is built from TRBV5-4 and TRBJ1-2, with D perhaps TRBD1 (5 bases). Trimming removed 0 bases at V and 5 bases at J, with 14 bases between. This CDR3 region has 15 residues. The germline V gene encodes CDR1 SGHNT and CDR2 YYREEE (reference sequence). The CDR3 here is CASSLGMDTIYGYTF. The DNA of the CDR3 is TGTGCCAGCAGCTTGGGTATGGACACTATATATGGCTACACCTTC.

The chain joins TRBV19 to TRBJ2-5; D possibly corresponds to TRBD2 (6 bases). This CDR3 is 17 amino acids long. Trimming cost V 5 bases and J 1 base, with 20 bases left between them. Looked up from germline, CDR1 is LNHDA and CDR2 is SQIVND (reference sequence). CDR3 bases: TGTGCCAGTAGTTCAGGGCGGCTAGCGCTATTCCAAGAGACCCAGTACTTC. It translates to CASSSGRLALFQETQYF.

This clone was recorded many times. J is TRBJ2-7 and V is TRBV1; TRBD1 is the table's D call, not checked against the DNA. TRBV1 is assigned pseudogene status. This CDR3 has 15 residues. The CDR3 sequence: CTSSQLQGTSYEQYF. The CDR3 nucleotides are TGCACCAGCAGCCAACTCCAGGGTACGAGCTACGAGCAGTACTTC.

The count of this clone is one. The CDR3 DNA is TGCAGCGTTGAAGCTAGCGGGCTACTCTACGAGCAGTACTTC. Protein product: CSVEASGLLYEQYF. The chain carries TRBV29-1 and TRBJ2-7; 8 nucleotides line up with TRBD2. Germline CDR1 is SQVTM and CDR2 is ANQGSEA. The ends lost 1 base at V and 3 bases at J; junction bases unmatched: 5. This CDR3 comprises 14 residues.

The chain carries TRBV29-1 and TRBJ2-2, with D possibly being TRBD1 (7 bases). V lost 5 bases and J lost 3, with 10 bases in between. This CDR3 is 13 amino acids long. Germline V gives CDR1 SQVTM, CDR2 ANQGSEA. As DNA, the CDR3 is TGCAGCGTTCCCAGGGGGGACACCGGGGAGCTGTTTTTT. Protein sequence: CSVPRGDTGELFF.

The chain employs TRBV2 and TRBJ1-5; TRBD1 might be the D (5 bases). CDR1 SNHLY and CDR2 FYNNEI come from the germline V gene. V was cut by 2 bases and J by 4 bases, with 9 bases left in between. The CDR3 has 14 residues. CDR3 sequence: CASSEQGLNQPQHF. The CDR3, as DNA: TGTGCCAGCAGTGAACAGGGATTAAATCAGCCCCAGCATTTT.

The chain couples TRBV5-1 to TRBJ1-3, with a tentative D call TRBD1 (6 bases). The CDR3 contains 16 residues. Germline V CDR1 and CDR2: SGHRS, YFSETQ. Trimming cost V 3 bases and J 1 base, with 14 bases left between them. Here the CDR3 reads CASSSREQGSGNTIYF. The CDR3 bases are TGCGCCAGCAGCTCGAGAGAACAGGGTTCTGGAAACACCATATATTTT.

V gene TRBV6-2 or TRBV6-3 combines with J gene TRBJ1-5, with unresolved D. V was shortened by 1 base and J by 5 bases, with 6 bases between the two germline ends. Germline V gene data show CDR1 as MNHEY and CDR2 as SVGEGT. The CDR3 is 13 residues long. The CDR3 nucleotides are TGTGCCAGCAGTTACTGGGGAGATCAGCCCCAGCATTTT. Its protein is CASSYWGDQPQHF.

This clone was detected only once. The rearrangement links TRBV27 to TRBJ2-7; 12 nucleotides match TRBD2. CDR3 length: 16 amino acids. Trimming removed 4 bases from V and 5 bases from J; junction bases left unmatched: 9. Germline assignment: CDR1 MNHEY and CDR2 SMNVEV (reference sequence). CDR3: CASSYPTSGSGHEQYF. CDR3 DNA sequence: TGTGCCAGCAGTTACCCGACTAGCGGGAGTGGCCACGAGCAGTACTTC.